The clone carrying this TCR beta chain has a count of ten or more. Its specificity is unknown. Trimming removed 2 bases at V and 4 bases at J, with 8 bases between. The CDR3 totals 13 residues. CDR1 and CDR2 (germline): MNHNY, SVGAGI (reference sequence). The source of the sample is a study of T cells in Graves' hyperthyroidism and ophthalmopathy. The overall study: Specimen type is peripheral blood, collected at initial diagnosis prior to any treatment.

RNA transcripts yielded amplified TCR beta CDR3 regions. TCR CDR3 regions were first amplified by RT-PCR with HTBI primers. TCRdb processed the multiplex PCR reads anew with MiXCR; each CDR3 protein has one entry. Among approximately 710,000 distinct CDR3 sequences listed, around a sixth were seen once. Study-wide points: Stable hyperthyroidism was separated from ophthalmopathy by a model based on 13 V-J features.

The diagnoses drew upon clinical symptoms, serum thyroxine and TRAb, thyroid ultrasound and orbital computed tomography. The TCR originated in a man over 45 with Graves' hyperthyroidism. Sequenced input: blood. This chain joins TRBV6-6 and TRBJ1-1; D may be TRBD1 (6 bases). The CDR3 DNA reads TGTGCCAGCAGTTACGGAGGGGGCACTGAAGCTTTCTTT. This sequence encodes CASSYGGGTEAFF.